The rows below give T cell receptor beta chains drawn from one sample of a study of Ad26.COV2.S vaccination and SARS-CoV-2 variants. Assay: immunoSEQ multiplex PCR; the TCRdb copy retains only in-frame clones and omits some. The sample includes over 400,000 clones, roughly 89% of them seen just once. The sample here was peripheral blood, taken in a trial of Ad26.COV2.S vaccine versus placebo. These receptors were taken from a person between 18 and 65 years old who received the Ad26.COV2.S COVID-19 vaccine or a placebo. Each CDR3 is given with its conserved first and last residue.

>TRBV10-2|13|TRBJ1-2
CASNGERGYGYTF
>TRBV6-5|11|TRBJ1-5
CASGGGGGEHF
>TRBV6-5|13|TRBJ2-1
CASRPLTGNEQFF
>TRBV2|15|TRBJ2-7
CASSDIVDSSYEQYF
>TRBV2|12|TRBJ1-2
CASNDGNYGYTF
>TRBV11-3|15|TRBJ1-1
CASSLRDRTNTEAFF
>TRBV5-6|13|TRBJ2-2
CASSFWGTGELFF
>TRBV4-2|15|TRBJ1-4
CASSPGTATNEKLFF
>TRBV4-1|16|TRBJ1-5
CASSQKLTGPNQPQHF
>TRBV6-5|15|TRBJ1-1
CASSLQGEGNTEAFF
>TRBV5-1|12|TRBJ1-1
CASSWGGTEAFF
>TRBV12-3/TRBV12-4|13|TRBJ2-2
CASSGHPTGELFF
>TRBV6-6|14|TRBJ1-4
CASSYSLSNSGLFF
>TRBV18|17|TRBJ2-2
CASSPLAGGVNTGELFF
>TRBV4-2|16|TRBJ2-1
CASSQDARGLYNEQFF
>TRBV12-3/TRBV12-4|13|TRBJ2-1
CASTPGGAWEQFF
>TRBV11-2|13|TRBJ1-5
CASSPDRGQPQHF
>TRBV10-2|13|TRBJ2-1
CASYRDPYNEQFF
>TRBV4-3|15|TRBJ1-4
CASSQGDSTNEKLFF
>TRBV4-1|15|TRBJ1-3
CASSQDYNSGNTIYF
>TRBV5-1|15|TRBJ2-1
CASLDASGSGNEQFF
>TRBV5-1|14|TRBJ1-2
CASRATGSDYGYTF
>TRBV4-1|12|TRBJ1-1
CASSQDSAEAFF
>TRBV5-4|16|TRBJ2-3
CASSIPGLSAPDTQYF
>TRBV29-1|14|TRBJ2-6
CSVEGGTGANVLTF
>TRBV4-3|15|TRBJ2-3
CASSQTGFRTDTQYF
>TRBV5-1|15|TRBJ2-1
CASSLTTPSYNEQFF
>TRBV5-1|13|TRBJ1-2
CASSLAGTGGYTF
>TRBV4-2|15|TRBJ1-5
CASSQENRRKWPQHF
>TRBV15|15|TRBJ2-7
CATSRDPAAAYEQYF
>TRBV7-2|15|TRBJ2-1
CASSPGRSGGNEQFF
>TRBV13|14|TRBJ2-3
CASSLEGATDTQYF
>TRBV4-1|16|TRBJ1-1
CASSQVGQGPGTEAFF